These T cell receptor beta chains were read from a single sample in a study of blood T cells in healthy people across ages. TCRdb redid the calling of the 5' RACE reads with MiXCR, one entry per CDR3 protein. This sample has approximately 1.5 million distinct CDR3 sequences; about 42% occur once, and the top ten carry 4%. The specimen was blood. Receptors originate from a woman between 18 and 29 years old in good health. CDR3s include the opening cysteine and the closing phenylalanine or tryptophan. Fields, in order: clone size, D gene, V gene, J gene, CDR3 DNA, CDR3 protein. The D gene is left open where the match is weak. Clone size is shown for a subset of rows, as once, few, many or a class of expanded clone.

.	.	TRBV6-2/TRBV6-3	TRBJ1-1	TGTGCCAGCAGTTACTCTGGGGGCAGGAACACTGAAGCTTTCTTT	CASSYSGGRNTEAFF
.	TRBD1	TRBV18	TRBJ1-4	TGTGCCAGCTCCCCCACAGGGGGCATAAGTAATGAAAAACTGTTTTTT	CASSPTGGISNEKLFF
.	.	TRBV20-1	TRBJ1-1	TGCAGTGCTAGGGTGGCAGTGGCAAGGAACACTGAAGCTTTCTTT	CSARVAVARNTEAFF
.	.	TRBV30	TRBJ1-1	TGTGCCTGGAGTGTACTCGTACGTAGAACTGAAGCTTTCTTT	CAWSVLVRRTEAFF
.	.	TRBV20-1	TRBJ2-7	TGCAGTGTACCCCTGGCGGGGAACCGCTACGAGCAGTACTTC	CSVPLAGNRYEQYF
few	.	TRBV6-2/TRBV6-3	TRBJ2-7	TGTGCCAGCAGTAAATGGGACCCCTCCTACGAGCAGTACTTC	CASSKWDPSYEQYF
.	TRBD1	TRBV7-9	TRBJ1-6	TGTGCCAGCAGCTTCGACAGGGTGGACAATTCACCCCTCCACTTT	CASSFDRVDNSPLHF
few	.	TRBV6-1	TRBJ1-1	TGTGCCAGCAGTGATCCAGGGGCAACTTTCTTT	CASSDPGATFF
.	.	TRBV12-5	TRBJ1-1	TGTGCTAGTGGTTCGGTAGTAGAGTGGGCTGAAGCTTTCTTT	CASGSVVEWAEAFF
.	TRBD2	TRBV7-2	TRBJ2-7	TGTGCCAGCAGCTTTAGTAGCGGGAGAATCTACGAGCAGTACTTC	CASSFSSGRIYEQYF
few	.	TRBV6-2/TRBV6-3	TRBJ2-2	TGTGCCAGCACCCCTGACGGGAACACCGGGGAGCTGTTTTTT	CASTPDGNTGELFF
.	.	TRBV4-3	TRBJ1-2	TGCGCCAGCAGCCCGGCTACTGGGGGGGCGACAGCTGGCTACACCTTC	CASSPATGGATAGYTF
few	.	TRBV10-3	TRBJ1-6	TGTGCCATCAGTGGGACAGTTAATTCACCCCTCCACTTT	CAISGTVNSPLHF
.	.	TRBV28	TRBJ2-7	TGTGCCAGCAGTTTTGCATTGAGACAGCTCCATAGCTCCTACGAGCAGTACTTC	CASSFALRQLHSSYEQYF
once	.	TRBV30	TRBJ2-7	TGTGCCTGGAGCTGGGCAGATCTCGGCTACGAGCAGTACTTC	CAWSWADLGYEQYF
few	.	TRBV20-1	TRBJ2-5	TGCAGTGTAGAAAGGGGAGAGAACCAGTACTTC	CSVERGENQYF
.	.	TRBV20-1	TRBJ1-5	TGCAGTGCTAGCTATGGGCGCAGGCCCGTGTACCAGCATTTT	CSASYGRRPVYQHF
.	.	TRBV20-1	TRBJ2-7	TGCAGTGCTAGAGATTATCGGGTCCCCGACTACGAGCAGTACTTC	CSARDYRVPDYEQYF
.	TRBD2	TRBV5-1	TRBJ2-3	TGCGCCAGCAGCTACACTAGCGGGAGGACGTCAGATACGCAGTATTTT	CASSYTSGRTSDTQYF
.	TRBD2	TRBV7-9	TRBJ2-1	TGTGCCAGCAGCGCCCGGACTAGCGGGGTCTATGAGCAGTTCTTC	CASSARTSGVYEQFF
few	.	TRBV3-1	TRBJ2-7	TGTGCCAGCAGCCCTTGGGACACCTACGAGCAGTACTTC	CASSPWDTYEQYF
many	TRBD2	TRBV6-2/TRBV6-3	TRBJ2-1	TGTGCCAGCAGTCGGACTAGCGGGGGGGCCGATGAGCAGTTCTTC	CASSRTSGGADEQFF